This T cell receptor beta chain originates from a study of graft-versus-host responses after intestinal transplantation. The V gene lost 2 bases and the J gene lost 6 bases, with 18 bases spanning the gap. The V gene's germline CDR1 is MDHEN and CDR2 SYDVKM. This CDR3 spans 16 amino acids. TCRdb's table, derived via immunoSEQ multiplex PCR, lists solely in-frame clones and lacks some. The profile shows over 70,000 clones, roughly 90% of them singletons. Concerning this clone itself: What it recognizes is unknown.

Sample: unstimulated CD8+ T cells sorted from spleen or lymph node cells, taken before transplant. J is TRBJ2-3 and V is TRBV28; maybe TRBD2 (7 bases). The sequence was obtained from a human donor who was the organ donor for an intestinal transplant. CDR3 nucleotides: TGTGCCAGCAGTTTAGAGAGGCGGGGGCTTTCCGATACGCAGTATTTT. As protein: CASSLERRGLSDTQYF.